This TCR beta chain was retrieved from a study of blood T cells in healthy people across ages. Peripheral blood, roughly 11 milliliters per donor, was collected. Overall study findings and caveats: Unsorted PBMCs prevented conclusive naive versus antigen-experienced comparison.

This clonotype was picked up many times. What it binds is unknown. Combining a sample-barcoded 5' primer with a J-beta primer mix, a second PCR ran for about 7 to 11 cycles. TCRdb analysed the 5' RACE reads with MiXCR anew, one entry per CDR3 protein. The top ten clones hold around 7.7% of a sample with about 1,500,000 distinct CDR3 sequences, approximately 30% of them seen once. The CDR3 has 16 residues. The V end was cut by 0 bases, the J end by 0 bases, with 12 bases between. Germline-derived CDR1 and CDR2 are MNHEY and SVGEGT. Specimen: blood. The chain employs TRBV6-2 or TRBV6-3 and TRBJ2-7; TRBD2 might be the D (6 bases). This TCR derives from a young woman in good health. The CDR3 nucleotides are TGTGCCAGCAGTTACTCGTTTTGGCGGGGCTCCTACGAGCAGTACTTC. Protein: CASSYSFWRGSYEQYF.